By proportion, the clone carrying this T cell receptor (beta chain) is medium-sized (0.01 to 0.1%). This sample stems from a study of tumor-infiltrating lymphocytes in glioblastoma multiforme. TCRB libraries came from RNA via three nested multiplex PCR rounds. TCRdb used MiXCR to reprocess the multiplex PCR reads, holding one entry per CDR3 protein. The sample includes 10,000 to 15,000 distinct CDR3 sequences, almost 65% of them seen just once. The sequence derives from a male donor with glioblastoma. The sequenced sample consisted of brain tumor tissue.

For the CDR3, the DNA is TGTGCCATCAGTGCGACCGGGGACAGGGACAGGATTGCGCAGTATTTT. Amino acids: CAISATGDRDRIAQYF. The gene calls are TRBV10-3 and TRBJ2-3; 9 bases map to TRBD1. V lost 4 bases, J lost 10 bases, and 15 bases stayed unmatched. CDR3 length: 16 amino acids. CDR1 is ENHRY and CDR2 is SYGVKD in the germline V gene.